Listed below are T cell receptor beta chains from one sample, sequenced in a study of blood T cell repertoires in COVID-19. Libraries were prepared by immunoSEQ multiplex PCR; TCRdb keeps only in-frame clonotypes and omits some of them. Found here are hundreds of thousands of clones, about 91% of them singletons; the top ten hold 1.2% to 1.5%. Sample: peripheral blood. Every receptor here comes from a man older than 75 with acute or convalescent COVID-19. Each CDR3 is given with its conserved first and last residue. A D gene is named only where the DNA matches it firmly. Size is stated for part of the rows, as once, few or many counts, or as a class when the clone is expanded.

v_call: TRBV5-8
d_call: -
clone_size: -
j_call: TRBJ2-7
cdr3_aa: CASSLPGTQAYGQYF
cdr3_nt: TGTGCCAGCAGCTTGCCCGGGACACAAGCGTACGGGCAGTACTTC

v_call: TRBV19
d_call: TRBD1
clone_size: -
j_call: TRBJ1-1
cdr3_aa: CASGTGDAEAFF
cdr3_nt: TGTGCCAGTGGAACAGGGGATGCTGAAGCTTTCTTT

v_call: TRBV7-2
d_call: -
clone_size: -
j_call: TRBJ2-7
cdr3_aa: CASSSQGSSYEQYF
cdr3_nt: TGTGCCAGCAGCTCCCAGGGAAGCTCCTACGAGCAGTACTTC

v_call: TRBV2
d_call: -
clone_size: -
j_call: TRBJ1-1
cdr3_aa: CASSEGGATEAFF
cdr3_nt: TGTGCCAGCAGTGAAGGAGGAGCCACTGAAGCTTTCTTT

v_call: TRBV5-5
d_call: -
clone_size: once
j_call: TRBJ1-5
cdr3_aa: CASSPRTTNQPQHF
cdr3_nt: TGTGCCAGCAGCCCAAGGACAACTAATCAGCCCCAGCATTTT

v_call: TRBV7-8
d_call: TRBD2
clone_size: -
j_call: TRBJ2-5
cdr3_aa: CASSGRTSGSLETQYF
cdr3_nt: TGTGCCAGCAGCGGGAGGACTAGCGGGAGTCTAGAGACCCAGTACTTC

v_call: TRBV9
d_call: -
clone_size: -
j_call: TRBJ1-4
cdr3_aa: CVSSARAAFNEKLFF
cdr3_nt: TGTGTCAGCAGCGCCAGGGCAGCCTTTAATGAAAAACTGTTTTTT

v_call: TRBV29-1
d_call: -
clone_size: -
j_call: TRBJ2-1
cdr3_aa: CSVFYGYNEQFF
cdr3_nt: TGCAGCGTTTTCTACGGTTACAATGAGCAGTTCTTC

v_call: TRBV25-1
d_call: TRBD1
clone_size: -
j_call: TRBJ1-1
cdr3_aa: CASSPGQFNTEAFF
cdr3_nt: TGTGCCAGCAGCCCGGGACAGTTCAACACTGAAGCTTTCTTT

v_call: TRBV21-1
d_call: -
clone_size: -
j_call: TRBJ2-7
cdr3_aa: CASSRDRHYEQYF
cdr3_nt: TGTGCCAGCAGTCGGGACAGGCACTACGAGCAGTACTTC

v_call: TRBV9
d_call: TRBD1
clone_size: -
j_call: TRBJ2-7
cdr3_aa: CASSVETGQGRGEQYF
cdr3_nt: TGTGCCAGCAGCGTCGAAACAGGACAGGGTAGGGGCGAGCAGTACTTC

v_call: TRBV4-3
d_call: TRBD2
clone_size: once
j_call: TRBJ2-3
cdr3_aa: CASSQDRTSGRDTQYF
cdr3_nt: TGCGCCAGCAGCCAAGATCGGACTAGCGGGAGAGATACGCAGTATTTT

v_call: TRBV12-2
d_call: -
clone_size: -
j_call: TRBJ1-5
cdr3_aa: CASPNEGRQPNSNQPQHF
cdr3_nt: TGTGCAAGTCCTAATGAAGGTAGACAGCCCAATAGCAATCAGCCCCAGCATTTT

v_call: TRBV6-2/TRBV6-3
d_call: TRBD1
clone_size: -
j_call: TRBJ1-2
cdr3_aa: CASTPGQYLNYGYTF
cdr3_nt: TGTGCCAGCACCCCGGGACAGTATCTTAACTATGGCTACACCTTC

v_call: TRBV7-2
d_call: TRBD2
clone_size: -
j_call: TRBJ2-3
cdr3_aa: CASSYPAGAGSTDTQYF
cdr3_nt: TGTGCCAGCAGCTACCCAGCGGGAGCCGGAAGCACAGATACGCAGTATTTT

v_call: TRBV24-1
d_call: -
clone_size: -
j_call: TRBJ2-1
cdr3_aa: CATSDPRAGYNEQFF
cdr3_nt: TGTGCCACCAGTGACCCCCGGGCAGGGTACAATGAGCAGTTCTTC

v_call: TRBV7-2
d_call: TRBD1
clone_size: -
j_call: TRBJ1-5
cdr3_aa: CASSQNPTGTSQPQHF
cdr3_nt: TGTGCCAGCAGTCAAAACCCGACAGGGACAAGCCAGCCCCAGCATTTT